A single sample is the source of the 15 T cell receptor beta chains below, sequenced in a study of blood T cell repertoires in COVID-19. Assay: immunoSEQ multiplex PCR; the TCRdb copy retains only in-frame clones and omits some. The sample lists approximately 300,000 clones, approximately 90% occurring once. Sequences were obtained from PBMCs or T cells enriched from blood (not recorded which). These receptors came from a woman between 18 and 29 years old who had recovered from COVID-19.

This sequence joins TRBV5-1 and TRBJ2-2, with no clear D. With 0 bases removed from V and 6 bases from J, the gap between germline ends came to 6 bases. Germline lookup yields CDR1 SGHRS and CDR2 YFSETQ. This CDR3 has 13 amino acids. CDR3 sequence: CASSLVEPGELFF. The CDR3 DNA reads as TGCGCCAGCAGCTTGGTAGAGCCCGGGGAGCTGTTTTTT.

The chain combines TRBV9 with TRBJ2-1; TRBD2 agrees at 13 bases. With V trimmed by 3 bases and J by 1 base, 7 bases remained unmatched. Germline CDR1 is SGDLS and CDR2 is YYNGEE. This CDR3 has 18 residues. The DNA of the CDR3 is TGTGCCAGCAGCGCCTTAGGGACTAGCGGGATGTCCTACAATGAGCAGTTCTTC. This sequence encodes CASSALGTSGMSYNEQFF.

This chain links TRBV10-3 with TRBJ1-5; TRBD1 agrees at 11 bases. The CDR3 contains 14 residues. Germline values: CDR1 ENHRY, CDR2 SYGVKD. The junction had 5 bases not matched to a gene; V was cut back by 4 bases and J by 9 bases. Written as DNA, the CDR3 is TGTGCCATCAGTGGCGGACAGGGGGCTGTGCCCCAGCATTTT. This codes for CAISGGQGAVPQHF.

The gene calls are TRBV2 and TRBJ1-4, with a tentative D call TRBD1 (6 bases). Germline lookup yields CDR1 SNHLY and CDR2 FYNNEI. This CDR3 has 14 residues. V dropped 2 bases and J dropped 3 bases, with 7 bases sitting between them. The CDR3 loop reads CASSEQGSNEKLFF. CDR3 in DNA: TGTGCCAGCAGTGAACAGGGGTCTAATGAAAAACTGTTTTTT. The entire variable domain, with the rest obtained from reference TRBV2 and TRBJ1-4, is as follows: EPEVTQTPSHQVTQMGQEVILRCVPISNHLYFYWYRQILGQKVEFLVSFYNNEISEKSEIFDDQFSVERPDGSNFTLKIRSTKLEDSAMYFCASSEQGSNEKLFFGSGTQLSVL.

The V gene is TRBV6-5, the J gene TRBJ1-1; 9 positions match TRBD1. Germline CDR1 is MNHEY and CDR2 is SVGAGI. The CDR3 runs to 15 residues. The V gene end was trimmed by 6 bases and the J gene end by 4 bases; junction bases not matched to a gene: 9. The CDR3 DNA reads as TGTGCCAGCAGAGATCCCGGACAGGGGCCCACTGAAGCTTTCTTT. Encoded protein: CASRDPGQGPTEAFF.

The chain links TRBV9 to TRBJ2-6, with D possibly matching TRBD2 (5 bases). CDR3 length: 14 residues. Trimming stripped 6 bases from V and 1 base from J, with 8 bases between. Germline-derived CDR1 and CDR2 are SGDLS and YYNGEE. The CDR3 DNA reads TGTGCCAGCACCGAGGGATCTGGGGCCAACGTCCTGACTTTC. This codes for CASTEGSGANVLTF.

The CDR3 DNA reads as TGTGCCAGCAGCGTAGCTACTGCGACGGCGGAGACCTCCTCTGGAAACACCATATATTTT. Translating gives CASSVATATAETSSGNTIYF. This chain joins TRBV9 and TRBJ1-3; no clear D. This CDR3 spans 20 amino acids. Trimming cost V 0 bases and J 0 bases, with 22 bases left between them. Germline V gives CDR1 SGDLS, CDR2 YYNGEE.

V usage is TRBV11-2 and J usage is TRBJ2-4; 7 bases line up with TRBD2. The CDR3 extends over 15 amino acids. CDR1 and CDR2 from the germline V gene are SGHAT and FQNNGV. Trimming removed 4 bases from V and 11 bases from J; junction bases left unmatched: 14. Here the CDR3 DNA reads TGTGCCAGCAGCTCTTGGGGGAGGGACGGAGGGGTTCAGTACTTC. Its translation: CASSSWGRDGGVQYF.

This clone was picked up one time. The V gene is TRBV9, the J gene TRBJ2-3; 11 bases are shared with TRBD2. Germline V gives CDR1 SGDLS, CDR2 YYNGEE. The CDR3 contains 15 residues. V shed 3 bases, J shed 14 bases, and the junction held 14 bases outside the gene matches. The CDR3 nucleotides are TGTGCCAGCAGCGAAGGCCTGTCACTAGCGGGGGATACGTATTTT. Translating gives CASSEGLSLAGDTYF.

The CDR3 sequence: CAISEEGGLGYGYTF. Written as DNA, the CDR3 is TGTGCCATCAGTGAGGAGGGAGGATTAGGCTATGGCTACACCTTC. The chain joins TRBV10-3 to TRBJ1-2, with D unresolved. The V end lost 2 bases, the J end lost 4 bases, and 14 bases lay between the germline ends. The CDR3 length is 15 residues. Germline V CDR1 and CDR2: ENHRY, SYGVKD.

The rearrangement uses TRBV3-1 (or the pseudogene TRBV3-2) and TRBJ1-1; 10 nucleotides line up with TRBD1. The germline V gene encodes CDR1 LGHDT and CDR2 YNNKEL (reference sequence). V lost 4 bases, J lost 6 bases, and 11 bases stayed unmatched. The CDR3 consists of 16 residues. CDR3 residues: CASSLLVGTGVPEAFF. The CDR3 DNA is TGTGCCAGCAGCCTCCTTGTAGGGACAGGGGTCCCTGAAGCTTTCTTT.

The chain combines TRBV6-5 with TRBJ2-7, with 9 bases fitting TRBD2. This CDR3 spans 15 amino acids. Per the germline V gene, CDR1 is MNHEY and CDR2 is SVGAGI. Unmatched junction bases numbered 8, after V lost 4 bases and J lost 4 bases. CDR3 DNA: TGTGCCAGCAGTTCCCAGCGGGGGGAAGGTTACGAGCAGTACTTC. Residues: CASSSQRGEGYEQYF.

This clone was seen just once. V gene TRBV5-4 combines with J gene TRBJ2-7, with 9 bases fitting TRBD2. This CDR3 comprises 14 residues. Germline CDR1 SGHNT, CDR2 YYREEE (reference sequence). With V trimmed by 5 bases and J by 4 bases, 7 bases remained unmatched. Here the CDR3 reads CASSSVAGEYEQYF. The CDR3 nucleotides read TGTGCCAGCAGTTCCGTAGCGGGAGAGTACGAGCAGTACTTC. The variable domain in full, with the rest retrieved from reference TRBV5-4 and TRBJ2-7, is ETGVTQSPTHLIKTRGQQVTLRCSSQSGHNTVSWYQQALGQGPQFIFQYYREEENGRGNFPPRFSGLQFPNYSSELNVNALELDDSALYLCASSSVAGEYEQYFGPGTRLTVT.

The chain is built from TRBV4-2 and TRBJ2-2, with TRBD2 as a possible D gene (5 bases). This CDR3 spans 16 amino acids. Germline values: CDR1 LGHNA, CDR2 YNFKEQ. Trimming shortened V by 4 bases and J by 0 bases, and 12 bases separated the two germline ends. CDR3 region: CASSPTAGSNTGELFF. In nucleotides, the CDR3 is TGTGCCAGCAGCCCGACGGCGGGTTCGAACACCGGGGAGCTGTTTTTT.

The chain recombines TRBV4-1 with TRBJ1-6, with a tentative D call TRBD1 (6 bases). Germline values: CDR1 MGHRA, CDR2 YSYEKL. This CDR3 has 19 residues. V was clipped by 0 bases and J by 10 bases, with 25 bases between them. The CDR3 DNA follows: TGCGCCAGCAGCCAAGATATCATCGCAGGGGTTATATTTAGCTCACCCCTCCACTTT. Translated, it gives CASSQDIIAGVIFSSPLHF.